This TCR beta chain stems from a study of identical twins. TCRdb analysed the 5' RACE reads with MiXCR anew, one entry per CDR3 protein. The table records roughly 540,000 distinct CDR3 sequences, under 25% of them present only once. This clonotype was detected many times. The J segment lost 2 bases and the V segment lost 5 bases, leaving 4 bases of the junction unmatched. This CDR3 has 14 amino acids. Germline CDR1 reads DFQATT; CDR2 reads SNEGSKA (reference sequence). These same data were also listed under a study on T cells expressing NK-cell markers.

The J gene is TRBJ2-5, the V gene TRBV20-1, with 11 bases that match TRBD2. The sequence was collected from a woman aged 18-29 years in good health. Sequenced sample: CD4+ T cells sorted from blood. The CDR3: CSASLAGVQETQYF. The CDR3 DNA reads TGCAGTGCTTCACTAGCGGGAGTTCAAGAGACCCAGTACTTC.